The 6 T cell receptor beta chains listed next were all sequenced from one sample in a study of T cell repertoires in cytomegalovirus infection. Via MiXCR, TCRdb re-called the reads, giving one row per CDR3 protein. This sample carries around 270,000 distinct CDR3 sequences, over 8% of them seen once, and the ten largest clones take approximately 15%. The sequenced sample consisted of PBMCs. The receptors stem from a human donor in good health (CMV status not recorded). Some clones in this sample may be carry-over from other donors' samples.

This clonotype was seen at least ten times. The chain combines TRBV7-9 with TRBJ2-7; tentatively, D is TRBD2 (5 bases). The CDR3 extends over 13 amino acids. Looked up from germline, CDR1 is SEHNR and CDR2 is FQNEAQ (reference sequence). V was pared by 2 bases and J by 6 bases, with 11 bases between. The CDR3 DNA reads TGTGCCAGCAGCTTACGGACCAGCGGCGAGCAGTACTTC. It yields the protein CASSLRTSGEQYF.

This clonotype was found a few times. V is TRBV7-2 and J is TRBJ1-2; 8 positions match TRBD1. From germline, CDR1 is SGHTA and CDR2 FQGNSA. V shed 5 bases, J shed 8 bases, and the junction held 16 bases outside the gene matches. The CDR3 has 16 amino acids. CDR3 nucleotides: TGTGCCAGCAGCCTGGGGAAAAGCAGGGGGCTAGTCGGCTACACCTTC. It codes for CASSLGKSRGLVGYTF.

The chain is built from TRBV20-1 and TRBJ2-5; D not certain. Germline assignment: CDR1 DFQATT and CDR2 SNEGSKA (reference sequence). V lost 0 bases and J 7 bases, leaving 15 bases between the germline ends. This CDR3 is built from 14 residues. The CDR3 DNA is TGCAGTGCTAGAGATTTGGCATTAATGGGGACCCAGTACTTC. It codes for CSARDLALMGTQYF.

This clonotype was found a few times. This chain links TRBV5-8 with TRBJ2-2; perhaps TRBD1 as D (6 bases). Germline CDR1 and CDR2: SGHTS and YDEGEE. The CDR3 spans 16 residues. Trimming removed 5 bases from V and 5 bases from J, with 19 bases in between. CDR3 bases: TGTGCCAGCAGGAAGGACAGAGTGACTTCGACCGGGGAGCTGTTTTTT. As protein: CASRKDRVTSTGELFF.

The rearrangement joins TRBV6-1 to TRBJ2-3; 9 nucleotides agree with TRBD2. The CDR3 loop spans 17 amino acids. Losses at the gene ends were 2 bases for V and 2 bases for J; bases not matched to a gene: 8. Germline V gene data show CDR1 as MNHNS and CDR2 as SASEGT. The CDR3 reads CASSEPRTSGYTDTQYF. DNA for the CDR3: TGTGCCAGCAGTGAACCCCGTACTAGCGGGTACACAGATACGCAGTATTTT.

This clonotype was detected many times. The chain uses TRBV12-3 or TRBV12-4 and TRBJ2-7, with a possible D match to TRBD2 (6 bases). This CDR3 has 15 residues. V was cut by 6 bases and J by 0 bases, with 15 bases left in between. DNA of the CDR3: TGTGCCAGCAGCCTCCGGGAGCGCCTCTCCTACGAGCAGTACTTC. This sequence encodes CASSLRERLSYEQYF.